A single sample is the source of the 21 T cell receptor beta chains below, sequenced in a study of blood T cell repertoires in COVID-19. Assay: immunoSEQ multiplex PCR; the TCRdb copy retains only in-frame clones and omits some. The sample consists of 170,000 or so clones, 85% to 90% of them appearing once. Sequenced material: PBMCs or T cells enriched from blood (not recorded which). Source of these receptors: a woman aged 45-65 years who had recovered from COVID-19.

The chain combines TRBV5-6 with TRBJ2-7; tentatively, D is TRBD2 (6 bases). Trimming cost V 1 base and J 2 bases, with 13 bases left between them. Germline CDR1 reads SGHDT; CDR2 reads YYEEEE. The CDR3 has 15 amino acids. CDR3 sequence reads: CASSLRIRGTYEQYF. The CDR3 DNA follows: TGTGCCAGCAGCTTGAGGATTCGGGGGACCTACGAGCAGTACTTC.

V usage is TRBV7-2 and J usage is TRBJ1-5; the D gene is possibly TRBD1 (6 bases). This CDR3 has 15 residues. V lost 4 bases and J 0 bases, leaving 10 bases between the germline ends. Germline lookup yields CDR1 SGHTA and CDR2 FQGNSA. This CDR3 reads CASSWDTLSNQPQHF. CDR3 sequence (DNA): TGTGCCAGCAGCTGGGACACCCTTAGCAATCAGCCCCAGCATTTT. The variable domain in full, completed from reference TRBV7-2 and TRBJ1-5, reads GAGVSQSPSNKVTEKGKDVELRCDPISGHTALYWYRQSLGQGLEFLIYFQGNSAPDKSGLPSDRFSAERTGGSVSTLTIQRTQQEDSAVYLCASSWDTLSNQPQHFGDGTRLSIL.

This rearrangement joins TRBV7-9 to TRBJ1-6; TRBD1 aligns across 8 bases. The CDR3 is made up of 15 amino acids. CDR1 is SEHNR, CDR2 FQNEAQ, per germline (reference sequence). V shed 5 bases, J shed 7 bases, and the junction held 7 bases outside the gene matches. In nucleotides, the CDR3 is TGTGCCAGCAGCCTACAGGGGGATTTAAATTCACCCCTCCACTTT. It codes for CASSLQGDLNSPLHF.

The chain links TRBV4-2 to TRBJ1-2; 8 nucleotides agree with TRBD1. V shed 3 bases, J shed 4 bases, and the junction held 13 bases outside the gene matches. The CDR3 runs to 17 residues. Germline CDR1 is LGHNA and CDR2 is YNFKEQ. CDR3 bases: TGTGCCAGCAGCCATAGGGGCACGGGACAGGCAGGCTATGGCTACACCTTC. Protein sequence: CASSHRGTGQAGYGYTF.

The gene calls are TRBV27 and TRBJ1-4; 7 bases line up with TRBD1. The ends lost 8 bases at V and 4 bases at J; junction bases unmatched: 4. This CDR3 spans 13 amino acids. The V gene's germline CDR1 is MNHEY and CDR2 SMNVEV (reference sequence). Here the CDR3 reads CASRQGRNEKLFF. DNA of the CDR3: TGTGCCAGCCGACAGGGTCGTAATGAAAAACTGTTTTTT.

The rearrangement links TRBV7-9 to TRBJ2-5; 9 nucleotides match TRBD2. The V gene's germline CDR1 is SEHNR and CDR2 FQNEAQ (reference sequence). The CDR3 is 15 residues long. V lost 2 bases and J lost 5; bases outside the gene matches: 6. The CDR3 nucleotides read TGTGCCAGCAGCTTACAAGCGGGGGGAACTGAGACCCAGTACTTC. Protein: CASSLQAGGTETQYF.

The rearrangement links TRBV6-1 to TRBJ1-2; 10 bases fit TRBD1. The CDR3 is 14 residues long. With V trimmed by 7 bases and J by 5 bases, 7 bases remained unmatched. CDR1 MNHNS and CDR2 SASEGT come from the germline V gene. The CDR3 DNA is TGTGCCAGCAACCGACAGGGGGCAGGGTATGGCTACACCTTC. Translating it yields CASNRQGAGYGYTF.

This clone turned up a few times. The chain links TRBV25-1 to TRBJ2-7, with 14 positions matching TRBD2. Trimming took 4 bases from V and 1 from J; bases not matched to a gene: 6. Germline loops: CDR1 MGHDK, CDR2 SYGVNS. There are 17 residues in the CDR3. The CDR3 DNA sequence: TGTGCCAGCAGTGGTCGACTAGCGGGGGGGCTGTCCTACGAGCAGTACTTC. This encodes CASSGRLAGGLSYEQYF.

The J gene is TRBJ1-2, the V gene TRBV5-4; D gene unclear. V lost 4 bases to trimming and J lost 2 bases, with 3 bases between them. The CDR3 loop spans 11 amino acids. The germline V gene has CDR1 SGHNT and CDR2 YYREEE (reference sequence). The CDR3 coding sequence is TGTGCCAGCAGCCAAAACTATGGCTACACCTTC. As protein: CASSQNYGYTF.

The gene calls are TRBV7-8 and TRBJ1-2; D uncertain. The V gene's germline CDR1 is SGHVS and CDR2 FQNEAQ. The CDR3 is 16 residues long. V dropped 5 bases and J dropped 5 bases, with 21 bases sitting between them. CDR3 DNA sequence: TGTGCCAGCAGCCTCCTCGAGCAGGCTGGTTTTTATGGCTACACCTTC. It encodes CASSLLEQAGFYGYTF.

The gene calls are TRBV3-1 (or the pseudogene TRBV3-2) and TRBJ2-7; tentatively, D is TRBD2 (5 bases). This CDR3 has 13 residues. The V gene's germline CDR1 is LGHDT and CDR2 YNNKEL (reference sequence). V gave up 6 bases and J gave up 3 bases, with 12 bases separating them. The CDR3 DNA reads TGTGCCAGCAGTCGACTACGTAACTACGAGCAGTACTTC. Translating gives CASSRLRNYEQYF.

This clone was recorded once. V and J are TRBV7-6 and TRBJ2-1; D uncertain. The germline V gene encodes CDR1 SGHVS and CDR2 FNYEAQ. The CDR3 contains 12 residues. V lost 5 bases, J lost 7 bases, and 9 bases lay in between. CDR3 in amino acids: CASSANGNEQFF. CDR3 DNA sequence: TGTGCCAGCAGCGCCAACGGGAATGAGCAGTTCTTC.

The V gene is TRBV11-1, the J gene TRBJ1-2; TRBD1 might be the D (5 bases). V was pared by 1 base and J by 4 bases, with 13 bases between. The germline gives CDR1 SGHAT, CDR2 FQDESV (reference sequence). The length of the CDR3 is 15 residues. The CDR3 spells CASSLDDTGAYGYTF. The DNA of the CDR3 is TGTGCCAGCAGCTTAGATGATACAGGAGCCTATGGCTACACCTTC.

This chain links TRBV5-6 with TRBJ1-2, with D maybe TRBD1 (6 bases). From germline, CDR1 is SGHDT and CDR2 YYEEEE. This CDR3 region has 13 residues. V was cut by 9 bases and J by 3 bases, with 15 bases left in between. The CDR3 region is CATRHRVDYGYTF. CDR3 DNA: TGTGCCACCCGCCACAGGGTCGACTATGGCTACACCTTC.

This clone has ten or more counts. J is TRBJ1-5 and V is TRBV7-3, with a tentative D call TRBD1 (5 bases). In germline, CDR1 is SGHTA, CDR2 FQGTGA. The CDR3 contains 15 residues. The V gene lost 0 bases and the J gene lost 3 bases, with 9 bases spanning the gap. The CDR3 DNA is TGTGCCAGCAGCTTAACAGGGGCCCTCAATCAGCCCCAGCATTTT. Amino acid sequence: CASSLTGALNQPQHF.

This chain links TRBV6-5 with TRBJ2-5; 8 bases line up with TRBD2. This CDR3 has 14 residues. The junction had 8 bases not matched to a gene; V was cut back by 6 bases and J by 5 bases. CDR1 and CDR2 from the germline V gene are MNHEY and SVGAGI. The CDR3 spells CASSPGTRRETQYF. Here the CDR3 DNA reads TGTGCCAGCAGCCCCGGGACTAGGCGGGAGACCCAGTACTTC.

This chain links TRBV7-2 with TRBJ2-5; D is perhaps TRBD1 (6 bases). There are 13 residues in the CDR3. The germline V gene encodes CDR1 SGHTA and CDR2 FQGNSA. V dropped 1 base and J dropped 6 bases, with 9 bases sitting between them. The CDR3 coding sequence is TGTGCCAGCAGCTTAGGCAGGGGACAGACCCAGTACTTC. Protein product: CASSLGRGQTQYF.

This clone was counted once. The gene calls are TRBV14 and TRBJ2-5; D is uncertain. The germline V gene has CDR1 SGHDN and CDR2 FVKESK. The CDR3 covers 12 residues. The V and J ends lost 1 base and 7 bases respectively, with 7 bases between them. CDR3 loop: CASSQAERTQYF. The CDR3 bases are TGTGCCAGCAGCCAAGCGGAGCGGACCCAGTACTTC.

The V and J genes are TRBV5-5 and TRBJ1-6; D perhaps matches TRBD1 (5 bases). V gave up 1 base and J gave up 7 bases, with 12 bases separating them. Germline CDR1 and CDR2: SGHKS and YYEKEE (reference sequence). This CDR3 region has 15 residues. Written as DNA, the CDR3 is TGTGCCAGCAGCTTGCTGACAGCGAGAAATTCACCCCTCCACTTT. Translated, it gives CASSLLTARNSPLHF. Combining the CDR3 with reference TRBV5-5 and TRBJ1-6 gives the whole variable domain DAGVTQSPTHLIKTRGQQVTLRCSPISGHKSVSWYQQVLGQGPQFIFQYYEKEERGRGNFPDRFSARQFPNYSSELNVNALLLGDSALYLCASSLLTARNSPLHFGNGTRLTVT.

This clone was picked up one time. The chain combines TRBV6-2 or TRBV6-3 with TRBJ1-1; D is unresolved. V was clipped by 2 bases and J by 0 bases, with 7 bases between them. From germline, CDR1 is MNHEY and CDR2 SVGEGT. This CDR3 comprises 14 residues. CDR3 bases: TGTGCCAGCAGTTACCCGGGAATGAACACTGAAGCTTTCTTT. This sequence encodes CASSYPGMNTEAFF.

The V and J genes are TRBV4-3 and TRBJ2-1; 11 nucleotides match TRBD2. The V gene end was trimmed by 0 bases and the J gene end by 9 bases; junction bases not matched to a gene: 13. Germline V gene data show CDR1 as LGHNA and CDR2 as YSLEER. The CDR3 loop spans 18 amino acids. Here the CDR3 reads CASSQEGLAGGPIGEQFF. DNA of the CDR3: TGCGCCAGCAGCCAAGAGGGTCTAGCGGGGGGCCCCATCGGTGAGCAGTTCTTC.